This T cell receptor beta chain was found in a study of a mutant IDH1 vaccine in newly diagnosed glioma. The wider study: Patients came in for eight vaccinations, in weeks 1, 3, 5, 7, 11, 15, 19 and 23. Earlier therapy was either radiotherapy, temozolomide, or both, and most got both.

The time point here: week 23, last vaccination. One vaccine dose held 300 ug of mutant IDH1 20-mer peptide and came with topical imiquimod. Concerning this clone itself: Its cognate antigen is unknown.

Trimming stripped 0 bases from V and 8 bases from J, with 22 bases between. The CDR3 contains 17 residues. The germline gives CDR1 SNHLY, CDR2 FYNNEI. Sequencing used immunoSEQ multiplex PCR; TCRdb keeps in-frame clones, though not all of them. The profile shows 25,000 to 30,000 clones, about four fifths of them singletons. Study findings and constraints: Vaccine-induced immune responses occurred in approximately 93% of patients. Pseudoprogression looked unconnected to shifts in top peripheral T cell clonotypes.

Source: PBMCs, taken from a glioma patient whose treatment included an IDH1 peptide vaccine. The sequence derives from a woman aged 25 to 39 with glioma. J is TRBJ1-2 and V is TRBV2; a weak D match, TRBD1 (5 bases). The CDR3, as DNA: TGTGCCAGCAGTGAAGCCTCTGATCTTTGGGGGAAGAGGGGCTACACCTTC. Its translation is CASSEASDLWGKRGYTF. Combining the CDR3 with reference TRBV2 and TRBJ1-2 gives the whole variable domain EPEVTQTPSHQVTQMGQEVILRCVPISNHLYFYWYRQILGQKVEFLVSFYNNEISEKSEIFDDQFSVERPDGSNFTLKIRSTKLEDSAMYFCASSEASDLWGKRGYTFGSGTRLTVV.